Described below is a single T cell receptor beta chain sequence and its context. CDR1 and CDR2 (germline): LNHNV, YYDKDF (reference sequence). The CDR3 sequence is 15 residues long. The V and J ends lost 6 bases and 7 bases, in that order; junction bases with no gene match: 11. The data are from a study of blood T cell repertoires in COVID-19. Turning to the study itself: COVID-19 samples collected from the United States, Italy and Spain covered acute and convalescent phases. PBMCs, B-cell-depleted T cells, or T cells were the source of the cDNA or gDNA that made up the material.

Resolution of symptoms, clearance, or two negative PCRs was present in recovered Cohort 3 donors. As originally analysed: How many nucleated cells were present was estimated from reference gene primer amplification. Sequencing used immunoSEQ multiplex PCR; TCRdb keeps in-frame clones, though not all of them. The V and J calls and clone size are taken from that table; D and trimming were inferred from the DNA. There are a few hundred thousand clones in the sample; roughly 85% occur only once, and approximately 5.4% lies in the top ten. The V and J genes are TRBV15 and TRBJ1-5; TRBD1 matches 8 bases. The sequenced sample was PBMCs or T cells enriched from blood (not recorded which). This clonotype was sampled from a woman aged 25-40 years who had recovered from COVID-19. The CDR3 loop is CATSNRQGARQPQHF. For the CDR3, the DNA is TGTGCCACCAGTAACCGTCAGGGGGCAAGGCAGCCCCAGCATTTT.